A single sample is the source of the 13 T cell receptor beta chains below, sequenced in a study of blood T cell repertoires in COVID-19. Clones were sequenced by immunoSEQ multiplex PCR, and TCRdb holds only the in-frame ones, with some missing. The sample consists of under 200,000 clones, around four fifths of them appearing once. The sample consisted of peripheral blood. These receptors all stem from an older woman who had recovered from COVID-19.

The DNA for the CDR3 is TGTGCCAGCAGCTTAGGGCAGGCTAGCACAGATACGCAGTATTTT. Its translation is CASSLGQASTDTQYF. This chain connects TRBV7-9 to TRBJ2-3; D gene uncertain. CDR3 length equals 15 residues. Germline V gene data show CDR1 as SEHNR and CDR2 as FQNEAQ (reference sequence). Trimming pared 1 base from V and 0 bases from J, leaving 8 bases between.

The chain links TRBV7-9 to TRBJ1-4; TRBD1 is a possible D gene (5 bases). Trimming took 5 bases from V and 4 from J, leaving 11 bases between them. This CDR3 region has 14 residues. Germline V lookup: CDR1 SEHNR, CDR2 FQNEAQ (reference sequence). In DNA form, the CDR3 reads TGTGCCAGCAGCGCGTCCGGGGGTAATGAAAAACTGTTTTTT. Amino acid sequence: CASSASGGNEKLFF.

To note about this clone: In the same sample, other DNA sequences code for this CDR3. The J gene is TRBJ2-3, the V gene TRBV29-1; 12 bases are a match to TRBD2. Germline V lookup: CDR1 SQVTM, CDR2 ANQGSEA. CDR3 length: 14 residues. The CDR3 DNA reads TGCAGTGCCCCGTCTAGCGGGGGGGGAGATACGCAGTATTTT. Amino acids: CSAPSSGGGDTQYF.

The chain is built from TRBV25-1 and TRBJ1-1; possible D gene TRBD1, 5 bases. Trimming removed 2 bases from V and 8 bases from J, with 15 bases in between. Germline V gene lookup returns CDR1 MGHDK and CDR2 SYGVNS. The CDR3 consists of 14 residues. CDR3 bases: TGTGCCAGCAGTGAAATGGCAGGGCCCCGGGAAGCTTTCTTT. Amino acid sequence: CASSEMAGPREAFF.

The chain uses TRBV15 and TRBJ2-7, with D possibly being TRBD2 (6 bases). This CDR3 is built from 14 residues. Trimming stripped 0 bases from V and 2 bases from J, with 8 bases between. Germline V gives CDR1 LNHNV, CDR2 YYDKDF (reference sequence). The CDR3 bases are TGTGCCACCAGCAGAGAAGGCGGGACCTACGAGCAGTACTTC. This translates into CATSREGGTYEQYF.

The table lists this clone with a count of one. V is TRBV3-1 (or the pseudogene TRBV3-2) and J is TRBJ1-2; TRBD1 aligns across 10 bases. The ends lost 0 bases at V and 5 bases at J; junction bases unmatched: 6. The CDR3 length is 16 residues. The germline gives CDR1 LGHDT, CDR2 YNNKEL (reference sequence). In nucleotides, the CDR3 is TGTGCCAGCAGCCAAGATCGGGGACAGGGGCGGTATGGCTACACCTTC. Translation gives CASSQDRGQGRYGYTF.

The chain recombines TRBV12-3 or TRBV12-4 with TRBJ1-3, with 7 bases that match TRBD1. This CDR3 has 13 residues. CDR3 DNA sequence: TGTGGCACGGGACAGTACTCTGGAAACACCATATATTTT. Encoded protein: CGTGQYSGNTIYF.

The rearrangement joins TRBV3-1 (or the pseudogene TRBV3-2) to TRBJ2-1; possible D gene TRBD2, 5 bases. Germline V lookup: CDR1 LGHDT, CDR2 YNNKEL (reference sequence). V was trimmed by 5 bases and J by 9 bases, leaving 14 bases between them. This CDR3 contains 13 residues. The CDR3: CASSYTRVGEQFF. The CDR3 DNA reads as TGTGCCAGCAGCTACACTAGGGTGGGTGAGCAGTTCTTC.

This sequence joins TRBV18 and TRBJ2-1, with 8 bases fitting TRBD2. V lost 2 bases to trimming and J lost 5 bases; unmatched junction nucleotides: 8. CDR1 is KGHSH and CDR2 is LQKENI in the germline V gene. The CDR3 contains 16 residues. For the CDR3, the DNA is TGTGCCAGCTCACCAAGGGTCGGAGCGGGAGACAATGAGCAGTTCTTC. Residues: CASSPRVGAGDNEQFF. Full variable domain (missing parts from reference TRBV18 and TRBJ2-1): NAGVMQNPRHLVRRRGQEARLRCSPMKGHSHVYWYRQLPEEGLKFMVYLQKENIIDESGMPKERFSAEFPKEGPSILRIQQVVRGDSAAYFCASSPRVGAGDNEQFFGPGTRLTVL.

The CDR3 DNA reads TGTGCCAGCAGCCCCCGGTTTGGGGGGTCCTCCTACGAGCAGTACTTC. This gives the protein CASSPRFGGSSYEQYF. The chain has TRBV7-8 and TRBJ2-7; tentatively, D is TRBD2 (6 bases). This CDR3 region has 16 residues. CDR1 is SGHVS and CDR2 is FQNEAQ in the germline V gene. Trimming removed 5 bases from V and 0 bases from J, with 17 bases in between.

This chain connects TRBV6-2 or TRBV6-3 to TRBJ2-1; 13 bases agree with TRBD2. From germline, CDR1 is MNHEY and CDR2 SVGEGT. There are 17 residues in the CDR3. V lost 4 bases to trimming and J lost 7 bases; unmatched junction nucleotides: 10. CDR3: CASSFPQGLAGQNEQFF. In DNA, the CDR3 is TGTGCCAGCAGTTTTCCCCAGGGACTAGCGGGGCAGAATGAGCAGTTCTTC.

V usage is TRBV30 and J usage is TRBJ1-1; 7 nucleotides line up with TRBD1. V shed 2 bases and J 0 bases; nucleotides not matched to a gene: 3. CDR1 and CDR2 (germline): GTSNPN, SVGIG (reference sequence). The CDR3 is made up of 14 amino acids. The CDR3, as DNA: TGTGCCTGGAGTTTGACAGGGATGAACACTGAAGCTTTCTTT. Protein product: CAWSLTGMNTEAFF.

This chain uses TRBV6-1 with TRBJ2-7; tentative D call: TRBD1 (6 bases). Germline values: CDR1 MNHNS, CDR2 SASEGT. V lost 4 bases and J 0 bases, leaving 16 bases between the germline ends. The CDR3 contains 16 residues. The CDR3 loop reads CASSAASGTSSYEQYF. CDR3 nucleotides: TGTGCCAGCAGTGCCGCCTCCGGGACATCCTCCTACGAGCAGTACTTC.